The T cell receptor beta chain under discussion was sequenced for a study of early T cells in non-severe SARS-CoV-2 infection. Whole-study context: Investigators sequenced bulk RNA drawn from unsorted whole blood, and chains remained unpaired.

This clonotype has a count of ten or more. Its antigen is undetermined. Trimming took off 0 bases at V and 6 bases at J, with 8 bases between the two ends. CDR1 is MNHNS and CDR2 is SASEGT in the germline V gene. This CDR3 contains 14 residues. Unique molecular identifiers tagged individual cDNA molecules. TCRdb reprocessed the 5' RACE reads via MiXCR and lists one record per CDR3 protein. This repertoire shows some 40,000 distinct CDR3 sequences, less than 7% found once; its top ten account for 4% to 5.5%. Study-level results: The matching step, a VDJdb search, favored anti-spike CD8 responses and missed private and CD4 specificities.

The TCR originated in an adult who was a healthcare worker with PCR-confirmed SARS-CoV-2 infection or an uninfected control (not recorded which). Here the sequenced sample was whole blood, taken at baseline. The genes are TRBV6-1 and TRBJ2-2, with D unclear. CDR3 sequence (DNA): TGTGCCAGCAGTGAAGCGCGTTCCCCCGGGGAGCTGTTTTTT. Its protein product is CASSEARSPGELFF.